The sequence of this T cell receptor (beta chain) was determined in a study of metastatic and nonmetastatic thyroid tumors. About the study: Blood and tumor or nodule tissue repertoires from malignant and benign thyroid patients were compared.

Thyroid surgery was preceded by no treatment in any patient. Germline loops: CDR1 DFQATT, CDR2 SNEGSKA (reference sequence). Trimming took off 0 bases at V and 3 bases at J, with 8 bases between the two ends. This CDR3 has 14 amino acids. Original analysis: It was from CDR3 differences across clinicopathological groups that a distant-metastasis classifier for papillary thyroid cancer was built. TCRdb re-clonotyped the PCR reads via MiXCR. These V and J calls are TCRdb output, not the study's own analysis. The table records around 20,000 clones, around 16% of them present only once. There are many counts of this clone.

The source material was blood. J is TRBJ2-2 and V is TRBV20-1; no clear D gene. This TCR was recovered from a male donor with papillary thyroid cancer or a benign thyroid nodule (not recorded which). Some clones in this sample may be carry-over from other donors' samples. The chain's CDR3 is CSARDRTHTGELFF. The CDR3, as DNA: TGCAGTGCTAGAGATCGGACCCACACCGGGGAGCTGTTTTTT.